This record concerns one T cell receptor (beta chain) sequence. Its specificity is not known. The CDR3 has 19 amino acids. Trimming cost V 0 bases and J 1 base; bases outside gene matches: 10. Germline V gene lookup returns CDR1 SGDLS and CDR2 YYNGEE. Preparing the TCRbeta library involved the use of unique molecular identifiers. TCRdb called the PCR reads again in MiXCR, with one record for every CDR3 protein. The sample shows 550,000 to 600,000 distinct CDR3 sequences, about 23% of them seen only once. The data were taken from a study of T-cell reconstitution after alpha-beta-depleted transplantation in children. Study results and caveats: Recipient T cells and thymic progenitors that survived gave rise to the high TCRbeta diversity observed at day 60 in some patients.

V and J are TRBV9 and TRBJ2-2; 9 nucleotides agree with TRBD1. The sample in question was PBMCs, mostly from graft donor cells, obtained 360 days after TCRalphabeta/CD19-depleted stem cell transplant. The TCR was taken from a boy in the first two years of life who had a stem cell transplant for acute myeloid leukemia, so the T cells may come from the graft donor. The CDR3 protein is CASSVVQGQGVGNTGELFF. The CDR3 DNA sequence: TGTGCCAGCAGCGTAGTTCAGGGACAGGGTGTTGGGAACACCGGGGAGCTGTTTTTT. The full variable domain, in which reference TRBV9 and TRBJ2-2 provide the parts outside the CDR3, is DSGVTQTPKHLITATGQRVTLRCSPRSGDLSVYWYQQSLDQGLQFLIQYYNGEERAKGNILERFSAQQFPDLHSELNLSSLELGDSALYFCASSVVQGQGVGNTGELFFGEGSRLTVL.